Listed here are 8 T cell receptor beta chains from one sample, sequenced in a study of blood T cell repertoires in COVID-19. TCRdb's copy holds only in-frame clones and misses some; the assay was immunoSEQ multiplex PCR. The sample has roughly 55,000 clones; approximately 80% are singletons. Material: peripheral blood. These receptors were obtained from a human donor in a cohort sampled during active COVID-19.

The V call is TRBV4-1, the J call TRBJ1-2; a weak D match, TRBD1 (6 bases). The CDR3 consists of 16 residues. From germline, CDR1 is MGHRA and CDR2 YSYEKL. The V gene lost 1 base and the J gene lost 0 bases, with 12 bases spanning the gap. CDR3 DNA: TGCGCCAGCAGCCAAGGGACAGCCTCTGCTAACTATGGCTACACCTTC. Its protein is CASSQGTASANYGYTF.

A remark on this clone: This specimen includes other DNA sequences encoding the same CDR3. The chain joins TRBV11-3 to TRBJ2-2; D gene ambiguous. Germline V gene sequence: CDR1 SGHNT, CDR2 YENEEA. CDR3 length: 13 residues. Trimming removed 1 base from V and 5 bases from J, with 5 bases in between. Here the CDR3 DNA reads TGTGCCAGCAGCTTAGGGCCGACCGGGGAGCTGTTTTTT. This codes for CASSLGPTGELFF. Looking up the rest from reference TRBV11-3 and TRBJ2-2 gives the full variable domain: EAGVVQSPRYKIIEKKQPVAFWCNPISGHNTLYWYLQNLGQGPELLIRYENEEAVDDSQLPKDRFSAERLKGVDSTLKIQPAELGDSAVYLCASSLGPTGELFFGEGSRLTVL.

The V and J genes are TRBV6-2 or TRBV6-3 and TRBJ2-5; D gene unclear. This CDR3 has 15 amino acids. CDR1 and CDR2 (germline): MNHEY, SVGEGT. Trimming removed 2 bases at V and 1 base at J, with 11 bases between. This CDR3 reads CASSYPSWAQETQYF. Written as DNA, the CDR3 is TGTGCCAGCAGTTACCCCAGTTGGGCCCAAGAGACCCAGTACTTC.

This rearrangement joins TRBV4-3 to TRBJ1-3; no clear D gene. Germline V gene sequence: CDR1 LGHNA, CDR2 YSLEER. This CDR3 is 15 amino acids long. V lost 0 bases to trimming and J lost 1 base, with 7 bases between them. The CDR3 region is CASSQDGGSGNTIYF. CDR3 DNA sequence: TGCGCCAGCAGCCAAGATGGCGGATCTGGAAACACCATATATTTT.

V is TRBV18 and J is TRBJ2-7; D gene unclear. Germline V gene lookup returns CDR1 KGHSH and CDR2 LQKENI. The V gene lost 2 bases and the J gene lost 3 bases, with 14 bases spanning the gap. The CDR3 runs to 15 residues. CDR3 nucleotide sequence: TGTGCCAGCTCACCATACGTCGGTCTATACTACGAGCAGTACTTC. This translates into CASSPYVGLYYEQYF.

This chain connects TRBV4-1 to TRBJ2-1; 10 bases fit TRBD2. V lost 8 bases and J lost 4; bases outside the gene matches: 8. In germline, CDR1 is MGHRA, CDR2 YSYEKL. This CDR3 spans 15 amino acids. CDR3 region: CASGSSGGNYNEQFF. In DNA, the CDR3 is TGCGCCAGCGGAAGTAGCGGGGGGAATTACAATGAGCAGTTCTTC.

The V gene is TRBV4-2, the J gene TRBJ1-4; 7 bases fit TRBD1. Germline values: CDR1 LGHNA, CDR2 YNFKEQ. V dropped 3 bases and J dropped 12; count of bases not matched to a gene: 7. CDR3 length: 13 amino acids. CDR3 bases: TGTGCCAGCAGCCACGGACAGGCCGGGGAACTGTTTTTT. Amino acid sequence: CASSHGQAGELFF.

The gene calls are TRBV28 and TRBJ2-7; 10 positions agree with TRBD2. This CDR3 region has 15 residues. Trimming removed 4 bases from V and 5 bases from J; junction bases left unmatched: 8. Per the germline V gene, CDR1 is MDHEN and CDR2 is SYDVKM. This CDR3 is CASSSEREGRDEQYF. Written as DNA, the CDR3 is TGTGCCAGCAGTTCGGAGCGGGAGGGCCGGGACGAGCAGTACTTC.